This is a list of T cell receptor beta chains from one sample in a study of T cells after yellow fever vaccination. MiXCR was run by TCRdb on the 5' RACE reads, yielding one entry per CDR3 protein. This table holds 50,000 to 75,000 distinct CDR3 sequences, roughly 6.9% found once. Sequences were derived from CD8+ T cells sorted from PBMCs, sampled on the day of the first yellow fever vaccination. The receptors come from a man aged 18 to 30 who received the YFV17D yellow fever vaccine. The CDR3 runs from the conserved cysteine through the conserved F or W. D genes are given only for firm matches. Only part of the rows carry a size: once, few, many, or a class if the clone is expanded.

D gene,V gene,CDR3 length,J gene,clone size,CDR3 protein,CDR3 DNA
.,TRBV27,15,TRBJ1-1,many,CASSLGTGANTEAFF,TGTGCCAGCAGTTTGGGTACGGGGGCAAACACTGAAGCTTTCTTT
TRBD2,TRBV11-3,16,TRBJ2-1,.,CASSLEAGGSYNEQFF,TGTGCCAGCAGCTTAGAGGCCGGGGGGTCCTACAATGAGCAGTTCTTC
TRBD2,TRBV7-2,14,TRBJ2-5,.,CASSLGLAGGLGYF,TGTGCCAGCAGCTTAGGGCTAGCGGGGGGGCTGGGGTACTTC
.,TRBV2,14,TRBJ1-6,many,CASSEGGSHSPLHF,TGTGCCAGCAGTGAGGGGGGGTCCCATTCACCCCTCCACTTT
TRBD1,TRBV3-1,16,TRBJ1-1,.,CASSYRDRGLATEAFF,TGTGCCAGCAGCTACCGGGACAGGGGGCTTGCCACTGAAGCTTTCTTT
TRBD2,TRBV7-8,16,TRBJ2-7,few,CASSPELAAMTYEQYF,TGTGCCAGCAGCCCCGAACTAGCGGCAATGACCTACGAGCAGTACTTC
TRBD1,TRBV7-8,20,TRBJ1-2,many,CASKSLTGTDFFHSNYGYTF,TGTGCCAGCAAGTCGTTAACCGGGACAGACTTCTTCCATTCTAACTATGGCTACACCTTC
TRBD1,TRBV6-5,15,TRBJ2-5,many,CASSYSTGGGKTQYF,TGTGCCAGCAGTTACTCGACAGGGGGCGGGAAGACCCAGTACTTC
TRBD1,TRBV29-1,16,TRBJ2-2,.,CSVEGGQGASTGELFF,TGCAGCGTTGAAGGAGGACAGGGGGCATCCACCGGGGAGCTGTTTTTT
.,TRBV11-2,11,TRBJ2-1,few,CASSSLETRFF,TGTGCCAGCAGCTCGCTAGAAACTCGGTTCTTC
TRBD1,TRBV5-4,14,TRBJ1-1,.,CASSAGQGWAEAFF,TGTGCCAGCAGCGCTGGACAGGGATGGGCTGAAGCTTTCTTT
TRBD2,TRBV12-3/TRBV12-4,15,TRBJ2-3,.,CASSLRGLGTDTQYF,TGTGCCAGCAGTTTAAGAGGACTAGGGACAGATACGCAGTATTTT
TRBD1,TRBV9,15,TRBJ2-3,few,CASSVGGQEVDTQYF,TGTGCCAGCAGCGTAGGGGGACAGGAGGTAGATACGCAGTATTTT
TRBD2,TRBV12-3/TRBV12-4,15,TRBJ2-3,few,CASSPSGGQLDTQYF,TGTGCCAGCAGTCCTAGCGGGGGGCAGTTAGATACGCAGTATTTT
.,TRBV2,15,TRBJ2-1,many,CASRWTAQVNNEQFF,TGTGCCAGCCGCTGGACAGCTCAGGTTAACAATGAGCAGTTCTTC
.,TRBV7-6,10,TRBJ2-1,.,CASPGYEQFF,TGTGCCAGCCCTGGGTATGAGCAGTTCTTC
TRBD1,TRBV4-2,15,TRBJ2-3,many,CASSLQGEGTDTQYF,TGTGCCAGCAGCCTTCAGGGGGAAGGAACAGATACGCAGTATTTT
.,TRBV4-1,14,TRBJ1-2,many,CASSQDPDNYGYTF,TGCGCCAGCAGCCAAGACCCGGACAACTATGGCTACACCTTC
.,TRBV6-4,14,TRBJ2-3,.,CASRGGPGTDTQYF,TGTGCCAGCAGGGGGGGGCCTGGCACAGATACGCAGTATTTT
.,TRBV6-5,15,TRBJ1-2,.,CASSYERTDSDGYTF,TGTGCCAGCAGTTATGAAAGGACAGATTCGGATGGCTACACCTTC
.,TRBV20-1,14,TRBJ1-1,many,CSAGTGEGSTEAFF,TGCAGTGCTGGGACCGGAGAAGGGTCAACTGAAGCTTTCTTT
.,TRBV4-1,15,TRBJ1-3,many,CASRREWSSGNTIYF,TGCGCCAGCAGAAGAGAATGGAGCTCTGGAAACACCATATATTTT
.,TRBV6-5,14,TRBJ1-1,.,CASSYYGGNTEAFF,TGTGCCAGCAGTTACTACGGGGGGAACACTGAAGCTTTCTTT
.,TRBV21-1,17,TRBJ2-2,.,CASSKGIGTANTGELFF,TGTGCCAGCAGCAAAGGAATCGGGACAGCGAACACCGGGGAGCTGTTTTTT
.,TRBV7-6,16,TRBJ2-3,many,CASSLMSTTSTDTQYF,TGTGCCAGCAGCTTAATGAGTACTACTAGCACAGATACGCAGTATTTT
.,TRBV5-6,16,TRBJ1-2,few,CASSPGGLGVYYGYTF,TGTGCCAGCAGCCCAGGCGGACTGGGGGTTTACTATGGCTACACCTTC
.,TRBV20-1,14,TRBJ2-5,many,CSATTGTSEETQYF,TGCAGTGCTACAACCGGGACATCCGAAGAGACCCAGTACTTC
.,TRBV6-5,16,TRBJ2-3,many,CASSYSNGASTDTQYF,TGTGCCAGCAGTTACTCGAACGGGGCCAGCACAGATACGCAGTATTTT
.,TRBV27,15,TRBJ2-3,many,CASSSRRYSGDTQYF,TGTGCCAGCAGTTCGCGCAGGTACTCGGGGGATACGCAGTATTTT
.,TRBV7-9,15,TRBJ1-1,.,CASSQRTLGMTEAFF,TGTGCCAGCAGCCAACGGACTCTAGGGATGACTGAAGCTTTCTTT
.,TRBV5-4,13,TRBJ2-1,.,CASSLVGPKEQFF,TGTGCCAGCAGCTTGGTCGGACCAAAGGAGCAGTTCTTC
.,TRBV5-4,11,TRBJ2-1,few,CASSLSVEQFF,TGTGCCAGCAGCTTAAGTGTGGAGCAGTTCTTC
.,TRBV5-6,11,TRBJ2-7,many,CASSSSREQYF,TGTGCCAGCAGCTCTTCCCGCGAGCAGTACTTC
TRBD2,TRBV4-1,16,TRBJ2-3,.,CASSQDTGGGPDTQYF,TGCGCCAGCAGCCAAGACACGGGGGGGGGGCCAGATACGCAGTATTTT
.,TRBV28,13,TRBJ1-4,.,CASSLHKDEKLFF,TGTGCCAGCAGTCTCCACAAGGATGAAAAACTGTTTTTT
.,TRBV11-2,14,TRBJ2-5,.,CASSPWTFQETQYF,TGTGCCAGCAGCCCATGGACTTTTCAAGAGACCCAGTACTTC
TRBD1,TRBV10-3,16,TRBJ2-7,.,CAMGQGVRRGHYEQYF,TGTGCCATGGGCCAGGGGGTCCGCAGGGGGCATTACGAGCAGTACTTC
.,TRBV5-1,14,TRBJ2-2,.,CASGHRDNTGELFF,TGCGCCAGCGGCCACAGGGACAACACCGGGGAGCTGTTTTTT
.,TRBV7-2,16,TRBJ2-1,few,CASSSDDGGSYNEQFF,TGTGCCAGCAGCTCCGACGACGGGGGCTCCTACAATGAGCAGTTCTTC
.,TRBV5-5,18,TRBJ1-1,few,CASSLRETGLYSNTEAFF,TGTGCCAGCAGCTTGAGAGAAACAGGGCTCTACTCGAACACTGAAGCTTTCTTT
.,TRBV5-1,15,TRBJ1-5,.,CASSLGERSNQPQHF,TGCGCCAGCAGTTTGGGAGAGAGAAGCAATCAGCCCCAGCATTTT
.,TRBV19,16,TRBJ2-3,few,CASSLDYQQPTDTQYF,TGTGCCAGTAGTCTCGACTACCAGCAGCCGACAGATACGCAGTATTTT
TRBD1,TRBV4-1,15,TRBJ2-1,many,CASSQWDSRIREQFF,TGCGCCAGCAGCCAATGGGACAGTAGGATTCGTGAGCAGTTCTTC
.,TRBV27,14,TRBJ1-1,many,CASSLERMNTEAFF,TGTGCCAGCAGTTTAGAACGGATGAACACTGAAGCTTTCTTT
.,TRBV28,15,TRBJ2-4,.,CASSPDSPTKNIQYF,TGTGCCAGCAGTCCTGACAGCCCAACCAAAAACATTCAGTACTTC
TRBD2,TRBV4-1,15,TRBJ2-1,many,CASSQQTSGLNEQFF,TGCGCCAGCAGCCAGCAGACTAGCGGCCTCAATGAGCAGTTCTTC
TRBD2,TRBV28,15,TRBJ2-3,.,CASSLLAEPTDTQYF,TGTGCCAGCAGTCTTCTAGCGGAACCCACAGATACGCAGTATTTT
.,TRBV6-6,12,TRBJ1-1,.,CASSYSDREAFF,TGTGCCAGCAGTTACTCGGACAGAGAAGCTTTCTTT
.,TRBV11-2,14,TRBJ1-3,.,CASSLGYRLNTIYF,TGTGCCAGCAGCTTAGGATACAGATTAAACACCATATATTTT
TRBD2,TRBV12-3/TRBV12-4,13,TRBJ2-3,few,CASSLVAGDTQYF,TGTGCCAGCAGTTTAGTAGCGGGGGATACGCAGTATTTT
.,TRBV7-9,13,TRBJ2-7,few,CASSADSYHEQYF,TGTGCCAGCAGCGCGGACAGTTACCACGAGCAGTACTTC
TRBD1,TRBV28,15,TRBJ1-3,many,CASSWDRGQRDTIYF,TGTGCCAGCAGTTGGGACAGGGGTCAGCGGGACACCATATATTTT
.,TRBV4-1,14,TRBJ2-7,many,CASSQDQGRGEQYF,TGCGCCAGCAGCCAAGATCAGGGCCGGGGCGAGCAGTACTTC
TRBD1,TRBV20-1,15,TRBJ1-2,few,CSARVRTGILWGYTF,TGCAGTGCCAGGGTGCGGACAGGGATTCTATGGGGCTACACCTTC
TRBD2,TRBV3-1,17,TRBJ2-3,.,CASSQDGLGGSTDTQYF,TGTGCCAGCAGCCAAGACGGACTGGGAGGGTCCACAGATACGCAGTATTTT
.,TRBV4-1,16,TRBJ2-1,few,CASSPRAGDTYNEQFF,TGCGCCAGCAGCCCGCGGGCCGGGGATACCTACAATGAGCAGTTCTTC
.,TRBV7-3,13,TRBJ2-1,many,CASSSSSSHEQFF,TGTGCCAGCAGCTCGTCTAGTTCTCATGAGCAGTTCTTC
.,TRBV7-9,15,TRBJ1-2,few,CASSQTDRDKYGYTF,TGTGCCAGCAGCCAGACGGACAGAGATAAGTATGGCTACACCTTC
TRBD1,TRBV7-7,15,TRBJ2-2,few,CASSAWPQGAGELFF,TGTGCTAGCAGCGCATGGCCCCAGGGGGCCGGGGAGCTGTTTTTT